These 10 T cell receptor beta chains originate from one sample sequenced in a study of blood T cell repertoires in COVID-19. TCRdb's table, derived via immunoSEQ multiplex PCR, lists solely in-frame clones and lacks some. This sample has about 140,000 clones, with approximately 84% found just once. Sequenced: peripheral blood. Receptor source: a human donor in a cohort sampled during active COVID-19.

This chain connects TRBV25-1 to TRBJ2-7; D is perhaps TRBD1 (6 bases). The CDR3 extends over 14 amino acids. CDR1 is MGHDK and CDR2 is SYGVNS in the germline V gene. V dropped 4 bases and J dropped 3 bases, with 13 bases sitting between them. The CDR3 coding sequence is TGTGCCAGCAGTGCCCCCCAGGGGATCTACGAGCAGTACTTC. It translates to CASSAPQGIYEQYF.

Here the CDR3 reads CASSMLQNTGELFF. The CDR3 DNA is TGTGCCAGCTCAATGTTACAGAACACCGGGGAGCTGTTTTTT. The chain is built from TRBV18 and TRBJ2-2; D remains unclear. Germline CDR1 reads KGHSH; CDR2 reads LQKENI. The CDR3 has 14 amino acids. V dropped 5 bases and J dropped 1 base, with 8 bases sitting between them.

This clone has a count of ten or more. The chain links TRBV30 to TRBJ1-3; 9 nucleotides match TRBD1. Germline V gene data show CDR1 as GTSNPN and CDR2 as SVGIG (reference sequence). Trimming cost V 7 bases and J 8 bases; bases outside gene matches: 3. CDR3 length: 11 residues. CDR3 sequence reads: CALQGAYTIYF. The CDR3 DNA sequence: TGTGCCTTACAGGGGGCATACACCATATATTTT.

The chain employs TRBV4-2 and TRBJ1-6; 7 bases are a match to TRBD1. The CDR3 has 15 residues. Germline V lookup: CDR1 LGHNA, CDR2 YNFKEQ. Trimming cost V 0 bases and J 9 bases; bases outside gene matches: 5. This CDR3 is CASSQDGQGVSPLHF. CDR3 DNA sequence: TGTGCCAGCAGCCAAGACGGGCAGGGGGTTTCACCCCTCCACTTT.

This clone was observed a single time. The chain couples TRBV9 to TRBJ2-7; 8 positions match TRBD1. Unmatched junction bases numbered 5, after V lost 4 bases and J lost 5 bases. Germline V gene sequence: CDR1 SGDLS, CDR2 YYNGEE. This CDR3 has 13 residues. The CDR3: CASSNQQGDEQYF. CDR3 bases: TGTGCCAGCAGCAACCAACAGGGGGACGAGCAGTACTTC.

This clone was seen just once. This rearrangement joins TRBV6-6 to TRBJ1-3; D unclear. The CDR3 is made up of 15 amino acids. CDR1 and CDR2 from the germline V gene are MNHNY and SVGAGI (reference sequence). V was cut by 0 bases and J by 0 bases, with 6 bases left in between. The CDR3, as DNA: TGTGCCAGCAGTTACTCACCCAGCTCTGGAAACACCATATATTTT. This translates into CASSYSPSSGNTIYF.

This clone was seen a handful of times. The CDR3 sequence is CASSDRGNTEAFF. The CDR3 DNA reads as TGTGCCAGCAGTGACAGGGGGAACACTGAAGCTTTCTTT. The genes are TRBV6-2 or TRBV6-3 and TRBJ1-1; 8 bases fit TRBD1. V was pared by 5 bases and J by 1 base, with 0 bases of the junction left unmatched. The V gene's germline CDR1 is MNHEY and CDR2 SVGEGT. This CDR3 contains 13 residues.

V gene TRBV6-4 combines with J gene TRBJ2-1, with 7 nucleotides matching TRBD2. The J segment lost 6 bases and the V segment lost 5 bases, leaving 4 bases of the junction unmatched. The CDR3 is 13 residues long. The V gene's germline CDR1 is MRHNA and CDR2 SNTAGT. DNA of the CDR3: TGTGCCAGCAGTATAACTAGCGCCAATGAGCAGTTCTTC. Its translation: CASSITSANEQFF.

This clone has a single count. This chain connects TRBV7-9 to TRBJ2-7; 10 bases line up with TRBD1. In germline, CDR1 is SEHNR, CDR2 FQNEAQ (reference sequence). V shed 4 bases, J shed 3 bases, and the junction held 6 bases outside the gene matches. The length of the CDR3 is 15 residues. CDR3 loop: CASSSDRGAIYEQYF. The CDR3 nucleotides read TGTGCCAGCAGCTCGGACAGGGGGGCGATCTACGAGCAGTACTTC. The full variable domain, its missing parts supplied by reference TRBV7-9 and TRBJ2-7, is DTGVSQNPRHKITKRGQNVTFRCDPISEHNRLYWYRQTLGQGPEFLTYFQNEAQLEKSRLLSDRFSAERPKGSFSTLEIQRTEQGDSAMYLCASSSDRGAIYEQYFGPGTRLTVT.

Only a few counts were recorded for this clone. This sequence joins TRBV4-2 and TRBJ1-1; 11 nucleotides line up with TRBD1. Germline loops: CDR1 LGHNA, CDR2 YNFKEQ. V trimming: 4 bases; J trimming: 5 bases; junction bases outside the gene matches: 9. The CDR3 totals 16 residues. The CDR3 protein is CASSPWTGGPLTEAFF. Here the CDR3 DNA reads TGTGCCAGCAGCCCTTGGACAGGGGGCCCCTTAACTGAAGCTTTCTTT.